The text below deals with one TCR beta chain. This record belongs to a study of blood T cell repertoires in COVID-19. About the study: Collection of acute and convalescent COVID-19 samples took place in the United States, Italy and Spain. In each case, the material was cDNA or gDNA derived from T cells, B-cell-depleted T cells, or PBMCs.

Germline V gene data show CDR1 as SGDLS and CDR2 as YYNGEE. With 3 bases clipped from V and 5 bases from J, the junction kept 7 bases outside the gene matches. CDR3 length equals 15 residues. Original processing methods: Cell counts per sample came from amplifying reference gene primers. Measured with immunoSEQ multiplex PCR; TCRdb has only the in-frame clones, and not every one. The DNA gave D and trimming, while V, J and clone size come from that table. This table has tens of thousands of clones, roughly 78% appearing once. This clonotype was obtained from a woman between 65 and 79 years old with acute or convalescent COVID-19. The sample comprised peripheral blood. The V and J genes are TRBV9 and TRBJ1-5; 8 nucleotides line up with TRBD1. The CDR3, as DNA: TGTGCCAGCAGCGCCGGACAGGGCGGGTATCAGCCCCAGCATTTT. Translation: CASSAGQGGYQPQHF. The variable domain in full, with the rest retrieved from reference TRBV9 and TRBJ1-5, is DSGVTQTPKHLITATGQRVTLRCSPRSGDLSVYWYQQSLDQGLQFLIQYYNGEERAKGNILERFSAQQFPDLHSELNLSSLELGDSALYFCASSAGQGGYQPQHFGDGTRLSIL.